The rows below give T cell receptor beta chains drawn from one sample of a study of T cell changes during pregnancy in multiple sclerosis. Sequencing was performed with immunoSEQ multiplex PCR; in TCRdb, only in-frame clones are kept and a portion is missing. The repertoire holds around 36,000 clones, with more than 90% as singletons. The material was peripheral blood, obtained before pregnancy. These receptors all stem from a female donor with multiple sclerosis, enrolled in a pregnancy study. Both conserved end residues are part of each CDR3. A D gene is named only where the DNA matches it firmly. The listing skips clone size in some rows; elsewhere it reads once, few, many or a size class.

TRBJ1-2,NA,NA,TRBV4-1,TGCGCCAGCAGCCTAAATAACGTCGGGGGGGTAGGAGGCTACACCTTC,CASSLNNVGGVGGYTF
TRBJ1-2,NA,NA,TRBV6-6,TGTGCCAGCAGTTACTCAGGGGATATTAACTATGGCTACACCTTC,CASSYSGDINYGYTF
TRBJ1-3,NA,few,TRBV11-2,TGTGCCAGCAGCCCGGCTGGAAACACCATATATTTT,CASSPAGNTIYF
TRBJ2-5,TRBD2,once,TRBV2,TGTGCCAGCAGTGAAGGGGGACTAGCGGGGTGGAAAGAGACCCAGTACTTC,CASSEGGLAGWKETQYF
TRBJ1-1,TRBD1,NA,TRBV25-1,TGTGCCAGCAGTCACCCGGGACAGGGAAGTAAAGCTTTCTTT,CASSHPGQGSKAFF
TRBJ2-3,TRBD2,NA,TRBV7-2,TGTGCCAGCAGCTCCCGATTGCGGGAGGGTTTAACGCAGTATTTT,CASSSRLREGLTQYF
TRBJ2-1,TRBD1,NA,TRBV29-1,TGCAGCGAAGAGAGGGGGACAGGGATTTACAATGAGCAGTTCTTC,CSEERGTGIYNEQFF
TRBJ1-1,TRBD1,NA,TRBV7-2,TGTGCCAGCACCCTTACGGAGACAGGGGACGGGAGGAACACTGAAGCTTTCTTT,CASTLTETGDGRNTEAFF
TRBJ1-5,TRBD1,NA,TRBV6-6,TGTGCCAGCAGTTTGGGGACAGGGGGTAATCAGCCCCAGCATTTT,CASSLGTGGNQPQHF
TRBJ2-7,TRBD2,NA,TRBV27,TGTGCCAGCAGGCCCTACTTAGCGGGAGAAGGGTACTTC,CASRPYLAGEGYF
TRBJ2-1,NA,NA,TRBV7-2,TGTGCCAGCAGCTTAGTTGGTATGGGGGCGGAGCAGTTCTTC,CASSLVGMGAEQFF
TRBJ2-2,NA,NA,TRBV4-2,TGTGCCAGCAGCCAAGGAACAGGGCTAAACACCGGGGAGCTGTTTTTT,CASSQGTGLNTGELFF
TRBJ2-5,TRBD2,NA,TRBV6-1,TGTGCCAGCAGTGAAGAAATAGCGGGTCGGGAGACCCAGTACTTC,CASSEEIAGRETQYF
TRBJ1-1,NA,NA,TRBV7-2,TGTGCCAGCAGCCACGGGTTCACTGAAGCTTTCTTT,CASSHGFTEAFF
TRBJ2-2,NA,NA,TRBV27,TGTGCCAGCAGTCCGATGAGCCTCCTGTTGAACACCGGGGAGCTGTTTTTT,CASSPMSLLLNTGELFF
TRBJ2-7,TRBD2,NA,TRBV4-1,TGCGCCAGCAGCCCACTAGCGCAGACGTACTCCTACGAGCAGTACTTC,CASSPLAQTYSYEQYF
TRBJ2-7,NA,once,TRBV5-1,TGCGCCAGCAGCTTGTACGCAGGGGCCTCGGGCGAGCAGTACTTC,CASSLYAGASGEQYF
TRBJ2-5,NA,NA,TRBV4-3,TGCGCCAGCAGCCTCTGGGTAGCGGAGGAGACCCAGTACTTC,CASSLWVAEETQYF
TRBJ2-5,NA,NA,TRBV10-3,TGTGCCATCAGTGCAGCGGGCCAAGAGACCCAGTACTTC,CAISAAGQETQYF
TRBJ2-2,TRBD1,NA,TRBV29-1,TGCAGCGTTGTAGCCCGGGACAGGGATACCGGGGAGCTGTTTTTT,CSVVARDRDTGELFF
TRBJ2-7,NA,NA,TRBV5-5,TGTGCCAGCAGCTTGGGGGAGGTTTTCTACGAGCAGTACTTC,CASSLGEVFYEQYF
TRBJ2-3,NA,NA,TRBV5-1,TGCGCCAGCAAGGAACTATTCGGCACAGATACGCAGTATTTT,CASKELFGTDTQYF
TRBJ2-1,NA,once,TRBV5-1,TGCGCCAGCAGCTTGGAACCTAGCGAGTACAATGAGCAGTTCTTC,CASSLEPSEYNEQFF
TRBJ2-7,NA,once,TRBV4-2,TGTGCCAGCAGCCAAGACCGTGTCCTCGCCGAGCAGTACTTC,CASSQDRVLAEQYF
TRBJ2-3,NA,NA,TRBV7-2,TGTGCCAGCAGCTTAGACGGGAAGGGAGATACGCAGTATTTT,CASSLDGKGDTQYF
TRBJ2-7,TRBD2,NA,TRBV7-3,TGTGCCAGCAGCTTAGACGGGACTAGTGCCTACGAGCAGTACTTC,CASSLDGTSAYEQYF
TRBJ2-2,NA,NA,TRBV7-9,TGTGCCAGCAGCTTAGTGATCGGTTCACTAACTAACACCGGGGAGCTGTTTTTT,CASSLVIGSLTNTGELFF
TRBJ2-3,TRBD2,NA,TRBV6-5,TGTGCCAGCAGTTATGTCGGCGGGAGTGCAGATACGCAGTATTTT,CASSYVGGSADTQYF
TRBJ2-3,TRBD1,NA,TRBV6-5,TGTGCCAGCAGTTACTCTCAGGGGGGCACAGATACGCAGTATTTT,CASSYSQGGTDTQYF
TRBJ1-2,NA,NA,TRBV5-1,TGCGCCAGCAGCGAGGACAGAGTTGAGGGCTACACCTTC,CASSEDRVEGYTF
TRBJ2-3,NA,NA,TRBV6-6,TGTGCCAGCAGTCCAGCCACAGGGATCGCAGATACGCAGTATTTT,CASSPATGIADTQYF
TRBJ2-7,NA,NA,TRBV20-1,TGCAGTGCGGAGCGGAACTACGAGCAGTACTTC,CSAERNYEQYF
TRBJ1-1,NA,few,TRBV30,TGTGCCTGGAGTGACCGCAGGGGACGAGCTTTCTTT,CAWSDRRGRAFF
TRBJ2-1,NA,NA,TRBV11-2,TGTGCCAGCAGCCCGTCCGGGGGAGTTTACAATGAGCAGTTCTTC,CASSPSGGVYNEQFF
TRBJ2-7,NA,NA,TRBV27,TGTGCCAGCAGTGTTACGGGACAACACTACGAGCAGTACTTC,CASSVTGQHYEQYF
TRBJ2-1,NA,once,TRBV7-2,TGTGCCAGCAGCTTAACCCCCAGGGGGGACAATGAGCAGTTCTTC,CASSLTPRGDNEQFF
TRBJ2-5,TRBD2,NA,TRBV19,TGTGCCAGCAGACTAGCTGGGGAGACCCAGTACTTC,CASRLAGETQYF
TRBJ2-7,TRBD1,NA,TRBV5-6,TGTGCCAGCAGCCCCGGGACAGGGGGTTACGAGCAGTACTTC,CASSPGTGGYEQYF
TRBJ2-1,NA,NA,TRBV7-9,TGTGCCAGCAGCTACGAGGGAATGGAGCAGTTCTTC,CASSYEGMEQFF
TRBJ2-7,TRBD2,NA,TRBV5-1,TGCGCCAGCAGCCTCGGAGAAAGCGGGAGCTACGAGCAGTACTTC,CASSLGESGSYEQYF
TRBJ2-5,NA,NA,TRBV5-4,TGTGCCAGCAGCTTGGCTGGGGCGAGCCAGGAGACCCAGTACTTC,CASSLAGASQETQYF
TRBJ1-4,NA,NA,TRBV5-6,TGTGCCAGCAGCCGGGCAGGGGTGACTAATGAAAAACTGTTTTTT,CASSRAGVTNEKLFF
TRBJ2-1,TRBD1,once,TRBV18,TGTGCCAGCTTAAATCAGGGGGATGAGCAGTTCTTC,CASLNQGDEQFF
TRBJ2-7,NA,NA,TRBV25-1,TGTGCCAGCAGTGAATTGGGTAGCGAGTCCTACGAGCAGTACTTC,CASSELGSESYEQYF
TRBJ2-7,NA,large,TRBV7-9,TGTGCCAGCAGCTTATGGGGTATCGGGGACTACGAGCAGTACTTC,CASSLWGIGDYEQYF
TRBJ2-6,TRBD2,NA,TRBV9,TGTGCCAGCAGCGTAGGCGGGAGATTTGGGGCCAACGTCCTGACTTTC,CASSVGGRFGANVLTF
TRBJ2-3,TRBD2,NA,TRBV19,TGTGCCAGTAGTATGAGGCGGGAGGTGGAAGATACGCAGTATTTT,CASSMRREVEDTQYF
TRBJ2-7,TRBD1,NA,TRBV28,TGTGCCAGCACCCCCCCGGGACAGGTCACCTACGAGCAGTACTTC,CASTPPGQVTYEQYF
TRBJ1-5,NA,NA,TRBV7-6,TGTGCCAGCAGCTCTCCAGGGTTCAATCAGCCCCAGCATTTT,CASSSPGFNQPQHF
TRBJ2-2,TRBD1,NA,TRBV27,TGTGCCAGCAGTCAGTCGGGACAGGGGATTGCCGGGGAGCTGTTTTTT,CASSQSGQGIAGELFF
TRBJ1-1,TRBD1,NA,TRBV19,TGTGCCAGTAGGGGACAGGGGGCTGGTGAAGCTTTCTTT,CASRGQGAGEAFF